This TCR beta chain was retrieved from a study of cytomegalovirus exposure and HLA in healthy donors. Trimming cost V 4 bases and J 2 bases; bases outside gene matches: 12. CDR1 and CDR2 from the germline V gene are SGDLS and YYNGEE. The CDR3 totals 19 residues. 60 Vbeta and 13 Jbeta primers were used in PCR. Data came from immunoSEQ multiplex PCR; TCRdb stores just in-frame clones and leaves some out. The profile shows around 160,000 clones, 75% to 90% of them singletons. This clone was found a few times. This clonotype was sampled from a human donor in good health. The chain employs TRBV9 and TRBJ2-3, with 14 bases identical to TRBD2. Sequencing was performed on PBMCs. The CDR3 DNA is TGTGCCAGCAGCCCGAGAGGACTAGCGGGGGGCCGGGACACAGATACGCAGTATTTT. Its translation is CASSPRGLAGGRDTDTQYF. Looking up the rest from reference TRBV9 and TRBJ2-3 gives the full variable domain: DSGVTQTPKHLITATGQRVTLRCSPRSGDLSVYWYQQSLDQGLQFLIQYYNGEERAKGNILERFSAQQFPDLHSELNLSSLELGDSALYFCASSPRGLAGGRDTDTQYFGPGTRLTVL.